Listed below are T cell receptor beta chains from one sample, sequenced in a study of blood T cell repertoires in COVID-19. Sequenced by immunoSEQ multiplex PCR; TCRdb stores in-frame clones only, minus some. The sample records 70,000 to 90,000 clones, roughly 79% being singletons. The sequencing input was peripheral blood. The receptors here all came from a human donor in a cohort sampled during active COVID-19. Each CDR3 is given with its conserved first and last residue. The D gene is left open where the match is weak. Size is stated for part of the rows, as once, few or many counts, or as a class when the clone is expanded.

TRBV10-1	TRBJ2-1	few	TRBD2	CASSDWGRDNEQFF	TGCGCCAGCAGTGATTGGGGGAGGGACAATGAGCAGTTCTTC
TRBV4-1	TRBJ2-1	.	TRBD2	CASSQEMVAGGNEQFF	TGCGCCAGCAGCCAAGAGATGGTAGCGGGAGGCAATGAGCAGTTCTTC
TRBV19	TRBJ1-2	.	.	CASTPRGTGTYGYTF	TGTGCCAGTACCCCTCGCGGAACAGGGACCTATGGCTACACCTTC
TRBV5-1	TRBJ2-2	.	TRBD1	CASSQTGAGELFF	TGCGCCAGCAGTCAGACAGGGGCCGGGGAGCTGTTTTTT
TRBV6-5	TRBJ1-1	.	.	CASSPSTGNTEAFF	TGTGCCAGCAGCCCCTCGACGGGGAACACTGAAGCTTTCTTT
TRBV13	TRBJ2-2	.	.	CASSLGLNTGELFF	TGTGCCAGCAGCTTGGGACTGAACACCGGGGAGCTGTTTTTT
TRBV7-6	TRBJ2-2	.	TRBD1	CASSLSVTGGTGELFF	TGTGCCAGCAGCTTGTCCGTGACAGGGGGGACCGGGGAGCTGTTTTTT
TRBV9	TRBJ1-5	.	.	CASSVDTGLSQPQHF	TGTGCCAGCAGCGTAGATACAGGGCTTAGCCAGCCCCAGCATTTT
TRBV28	TRBJ2-7	few	.	CASSPANEQYF	TGTGCCAGCAGTCCCGCGAACGAGCAGTACTTC
TRBV6-6	TRBJ1-4	.	.	CASSYLDSFNEKLFF	TGTGCCAGCAGTTACCTGGACAGCTTTAATGAAAAACTGTTTTTT
TRBV9	TRBJ2-3	.	TRBD2	CASSLQGLAGSTDTQYF	TGTGCCAGCAGCCTTCAAGGATTAGCGGGAAGCACAGATACGCAGTATTTT
TRBV21-1	TRBJ2-3	.	.	CASSKLPRAGGLNTDTQYF	TGTGCCAGCAGCAAACTCCCTAGGGCGGGAGGGCTAAACACAGATACGCAGTATTTT
TRBV3-1/TRBV3-2	TRBJ1-5	.	.	CASSQGRGAQPQHF	TGTGCCAGCAGCCAGGGGAGGGGAGCACAGCCCCAGCATTTT
TRBV7-7	TRBJ2-5	.	.	CASSPLEGEFFETQYF	TGTGCCAGCAGCCCCCTCGAGGGGGAGTTTTTCGAGACCCAGTACTTC
TRBV27	TRBJ2-5	.	.	CASSLLGGQETQYF	TGTGCCAGCAGTTTACTGGGGGGCCAAGAGACCCAGTACTTC
TRBV5-1	TRBJ2-5	few	.	CASSLAAGVETQYF	TGCGCCAGCAGCTTGGCGGCAGGGGTCGAGACCCAGTACTTC
TRBV29-1	TRBJ1-1	.	.	CSVSPLQDSNTEAFF	TGCAGCGTCTCTCCCCTACAGGATTCGAACACTGAAGCTTTCTTT
TRBV9	TRBJ2-7	.	TRBD2	CASSSGGDSPSYEQYF	TGTGCCAGCAGCTCGGGGGGGGACTCCCCCTCCTACGAGCAGTACTTC
TRBV7-9	TRBJ2-7	.	.	CASSPGPAGAFRSYEQYF	TGTGCCAGCAGCCCCGGTCCTGCGGGGGCATTCCGATCTTACGAGCAGTACTTC
TRBV5-1	TRBJ1-3	.	.	CASSLAGSGNTIYF	TGCGCCAGCAGCTTAGCAGGCTCTGGAAACACCATATATTTT
TRBV28	TRBJ1-5	few	.	CASSFGVQPQHF	TGTGCCAGCAGTTTCGGGGTTCAGCCCCAGCATTTT
TRBV28	TRBJ2-3	.	TRBD2	CASRGTSGSTDTQYF	TGTGCCAGCAGGGGGACTAGCGGAAGCACAGATACGCAGTATTTT
TRBV23-1	TRBJ1-5	few	TRBD1	CASSQGDREDQPQHF	TGCGCCAGCAGTCAAGGGGACAGGGAGGATCAGCCCCAGCATTTT
TRBV6-4	TRBJ2-7	.	.	CASSPGYGYEQYF	TGTGCCAGCAGTCCGGGGTACGGGTACGAGCAGTACTTC
TRBV30	TRBJ2-6	.	.	CALNRDSGANVLTF	TGTGCCTTAAACCGGGACTCTGGGGCCAACGTCCTGACTTTC
TRBV14	TRBJ2-7	.	.	CASSQSGYEQYF	TGTGCCAGCAGCCAAAGCGGTTACGAGCAGTACTTC
TRBV6-5	TRBJ2-1	.	TRBD1	CASSYRGQFNEQFF	TGTGCCAGCAGTTACCGGGGACAGTTCAATGAGCAGTTCTTC
TRBV27	TRBJ2-1	.	.	CASSLGANEQFF	TGTGCCAGCAGTTTAGGAGCGAATGAGCAGTTCTTC
TRBV28	TRBJ2-3	.	.	CASSLVGTDRDTQYF	TGTGCCAGCAGTTTAGTTGGGACTGATCGGGATACGCAGTATTTT
TRBV7-8	TRBJ1-2	.	.	CASSPGTSWGYTF	TGTGCCAGCAGCCCAGGGACTTCTTGGGGCTACACCTTC
TRBV25-1	TRBJ1-1	.	.	CASLLDTELNTEAFF	TGTGCCAGCCTACTTGACACAGAGTTGAACACTGAAGCTTTCTTT
TRBV15	TRBJ1-5	.	.	CATSREVGGNQPQHF	TGTGCCACCAGCAGAGAAGTAGGGGGCAATCAGCCCCAGCATTTT
TRBV3-1/TRBV3-2	TRBJ1-1	.	.	CASSDVAGYLAEAFF	TGTGCCAGCAGCGATGTTGCAGGGTACTTGGCTGAAGCTTTCTTT
TRBV5-1	TRBJ2-1	once	.	CASSLSGSHYNEQFF	TGCGCCAGCAGCTTGTCAGGATCCCATTACAATGAGCAGTTCTTC
TRBV5-3	TRBJ1-5	few	.	CARRQGQPQHF	TGTGCCAGAAGACAGGGTCAGCCCCAGCATTTT
TRBV7-2	TRBJ1-1	.	.	CASSLGANTEAFF	TGTGCCAGCAGCTTAGGAGCGAACACTGAAGCTTTCTTT
TRBV10-3	TRBJ1-5	.	.	CAISTTSGVQPQHF	TGTGCCATCAGCACCACCTCAGGGGTTCAGCCCCAGCATTTT
TRBV15	TRBJ1-2	once	TRBD1	CATSRDRGDYGYTF	TGTGCCACCAGCAGGGACAGGGGGGACTATGGCTACACCTTC
TRBV2	TRBJ2-7	.	.	CASTAGTSYYEQYF	TGTGCCAGCACCGCCGGGACATCATACTACGAGCAGTACTTC
TRBV21-1	TRBJ2-7	.	.	CASSKNGETYEQYF	TGTGCCAGCAGCAAAAACGGTGAAACCTACGAGCAGTACTTC
TRBV6-6	TRBJ1-1	.	.	CASTRQVGDTEAFF	TGTGCCAGCACGCGACAGGTGGGCGACACTGAAGCTTTCTTT
TRBV7-9	TRBJ2-3	.	.	CASSLVGGSTDTQYF	TGTGCCAGCAGCTTAGTAGGCGGCAGCACAGATACGCAGTATTTT
TRBV14	TRBJ2-3	.	.	CASSGGAVYTQYF	TGTGCCAGCAGCGGCGGGGCCGTGTATACGCAGTATTTT
TRBV6-2/TRBV6-3	TRBJ2-1	.	TRBD2	CASSAGTSGGAEQFF	TGTGCCAGCAGTGCTGGGACTAGCGGGGGGGCCGAGCAGTTCTTC
TRBV28	TRBJ1-4	.	TRBD1	CAIKDRGLANEKLFF	TGTGCCATAAAAGACAGGGGTTTAGCTAATGAAAAACTGTTTTTT
TRBV11-2	TRBJ2-1	once	TRBD2	CASSFLSGSGNEQFF	TGTGCCAGCAGCTTCCTTAGCGGGTCGGGTAATGAGCAGTTCTTC
TRBV5-1	TRBJ1-5	many	.	CASSLGTIPNQPQHF	TGCGCCAGCAGCTTGGGGACAATCCCGAATCAGCCCCAGCATTTT
TRBV5-1	TRBJ2-7	once	TRBD1	CASSSGTARVYEQYF	TGCGCCAGCAGCTCCGGGACAGCCCGAGTCTACGAGCAGTACTTC
TRBV4-3	TRBJ2-1	.	TRBD2	CASSQEGLATNEQFF	TGCGCCAGCAGCCAAGAGGGACTAGCGACCAATGAGCAGTTCTTC
TRBV25-1	TRBJ1-1	.	.	CASSAGGKSMNTEAFF	TGTGCCAGCAGTGCGGGGGGTAAGAGCATGAACACTGAAGCTTTCTTT
TRBV7-2	TRBJ2-3	.	.	CASSLIGLLTDTQYF	TGTGCCAGCAGCTTAATTGGACTACTCACAGATACGCAGTATTTT
TRBV9	TRBJ1-1	.	.	CASSGSTGVSTEAFF	TGTGCCAGCAGCGGAAGTACGGGAGTCTCCACTGAAGCTTTCTTT
TRBV19	TRBJ2-2	.	.	CASSIAVFAGELFF	TGTGCCAGTAGTATAGCGGTTTTTGCCGGGGAGCTGTTTTTT
TRBV11-3	TRBJ2-3	.	TRBD2	CASSLEETSGLTQYF	TGTGCCAGCAGCTTAGAAGAGACTAGCGGGCTAACGCAGTATTTT
TRBV10-2	TRBJ2-1	.	TRBD2	CASSVAEREMGDEQFF	TGCGCCAGCAGTGTGGCCGAGCGGGAGATGGGAGATGAGCAGTTCTTC
TRBV11-2	TRBJ2-7	.	TRBD2	CASSSRSGGWVGEQYF	TGTGCCAGCAGCTCCAGATCGGGAGGGTGGGTAGGCGAGCAGTACTTC
TRBV5-4	TRBJ1-1	few	.	CASSLFPGSTEAFF	TGTGCCAGCAGCTTGTTTCCGGGTAGCACTGAAGCTTTCTTT
TRBV24-1	TRBJ1-2	.	TRBD1	CATSGPGQGAATYGYTF	TGTGCCACCAGTGGACCGGGACAGGGGGCCGCTACTTATGGCTACACCTTC